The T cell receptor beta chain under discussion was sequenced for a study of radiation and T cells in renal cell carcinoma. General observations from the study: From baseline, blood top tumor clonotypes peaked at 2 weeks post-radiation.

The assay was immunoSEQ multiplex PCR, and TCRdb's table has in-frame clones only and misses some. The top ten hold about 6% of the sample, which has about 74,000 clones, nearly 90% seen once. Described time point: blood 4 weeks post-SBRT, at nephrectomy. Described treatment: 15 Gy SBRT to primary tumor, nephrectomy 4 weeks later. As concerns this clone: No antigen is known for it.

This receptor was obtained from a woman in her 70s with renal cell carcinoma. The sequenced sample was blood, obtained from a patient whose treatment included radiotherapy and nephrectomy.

The CDR3 DNA sequence: TGTGCCAGCAGTTACTCGATTAACTCCCGGGAGACCCAGTACTTC. It encodes CASSYSINSRETQYF. The chain recombines TRBV6-5 with TRBJ2-5; D not certain. This CDR3 region has 15 residues. The germline V gene has CDR1 MNHEY and CDR2 SVGAGI. Trimming removed 0 bases from V and 5 bases from J, with 13 bases in between.